This is a list of T cell receptor beta chains from one sample in a study of cytomegalovirus exposure and HLA in healthy donors. Some clones are missing from TCRdb's copy, which holds only in-frame ones; the method was immunoSEQ multiplex PCR. Here the sample spans over 100,000 clones, 76% being singletons. Sequenced: PBMCs. Every receptor here comes from a female donor in good health and CMV-seropositive. CDR3s include the opening cysteine and the closing phenylalanine or tryptophan. A D gene is named only where the DNA matches it firmly. Clone size appears in some rows only: once, few, many, or a class for an expanded clone.

CDR3nt	CDR3aa	abundance	v_gene	d_gene	j_gene
TGTGCCAGCAGTCCTGACTGGGACAAGTCTTCACCCCTCCACTTT	CASSPDWDKSSPLHF	NA	TRBV27	NA	TRBJ1-6
TGTGCCAGCAGTTTATCCCGGGAAGGCTACACCTTC	CASSLSREGYTF	NA	TRBV28	NA	TRBJ1-2
TGTGCCGGGGGGATAGGTCAGCCCCAGCATTTT	CAGGIGQPQHF	NA	TRBV30	NA	TRBJ1-5
TGTGCCAGCCCGGGACAGGGACTAAACTATGGCTACACCTTC	CASPGQGLNYGYTF	NA	TRBV2	TRBD1	TRBJ1-2
TGTGCCAGCAGTTTAAGCCCGACAGTGAACACTGAAGCTTTCTTT	CASSLSPTVNTEAFF	NA	TRBV28	NA	TRBJ1-1
TGTGCCAGCAGCTCACCACAGGGATTCCAACTAGCGGGGGAAGGTTACAATGAGCAGTTCTTC	CASSSPQGFQLAGEGYNEQFF	NA	TRBV13	TRBD2	TRBJ2-1
TGCGCCAGCAGCGCACTTACAGGGTTTAACTATGGCTACACCTTC	CASSALTGFNYGYTF	few	TRBV5-1	NA	TRBJ1-2
TGTGCCAGCAGTGACCCGACAGGTAGCCGTATCACCTTC	CASSDPTGSRITF	NA	TRBV25-1	NA	TRBJ1-2
TGTGCCACCAGCAGGGCGACAGGGGGCACCTACGAGCAGTACTTC	CATSRATGGTYEQYF	once	TRBV15	TRBD1	TRBJ2-7
TGTGCCAGCAGTGAATGGGACAGGGGCGGGGGCACTGAAGCTTTCTTT	CASSEWDRGGGTEAFF	NA	TRBV25-1	TRBD1	TRBJ1-1
TGTGCCAGCGGAGGGATCGTCGGGAACACCATATATTTT	CASGGIVGNTIYF	NA	TRBV2	NA	TRBJ1-3
TGCGCCAGGGCTTACCGGGACTATTACTACGAGCAGTACTTC	CARAYRDYYYEQYF	few	TRBV5-1	TRBD2	TRBJ2-7